This entry describes one T cell receptor (beta chain). Its antigen is currently not known. No clone much larger than this one lies a single base away; base qualities are absent. This specimen belongs to a study of CD8 T cells in ankylosing spondylitis (dated by TCRdb to about 2017). Background for the entire study: The study set out to find disease-linked TCR variants by profiling T cell receptor beta repertoires in ankylosing spondylitis patients and healthy donors. The whole study cohort included some 100 healthy donors and roughly 24 ankylosing spondylitis patients. Peripheral blood was sampled, and synovial fluid was also collected from ankylosing spondylitis patients. What the authors observed across the whole study: A CD8+ phenotype was shown by the disease-linked clones, which were found at relatively low frequencies in peripheral blood. Some motif variants had previously been reported in the synovial fluid and blood of reactive arthritis patients, which suggests shared mechanisms of disease initiation. Significant enrichment of the disease-linked clones was reported in matched synovial fluid samples from ankylosing spondylitis patients. Blood from ankylosing spondylitis patients appeared to be characterized by a TCR beta motif composed of under 10 highly homologous amino acid variants.

Reading the germline V gene gives CDR1 SGHTA and CDR2 FQGTGA. V was cut back by 3 bases and J by 5 bases, leaving a gap of 11 bases between them. The CDR3 spans 13 residues, from the cysteine through the phenylalanine. The kept DNA is CDR3 alone, 39 bases in frame from the first base. Sequencing took place on an Illumina HiSeq 2500. Quantitative 5'-RACE with molecular barcodes was the method used to prepare the TCR beta libraries. For the original study's pipeline: To identify disease-linked TCR variants, a new computational method was used, one built on a probabilistic model of VDJ rearrangement. The raw public reads went through TCRdb reprocessing: fastp at Q25, MiXCR clone calling, in-frame beta chains kept. Identical CDR3 proteins give one entry, which carries the most common genes and DNA. These V and J calls rely on TCRdb rather than the paper's analysis. Recorded for this sample are 390,000 or so distinct CDR3 sequences; around 22% of them occurred a single time. Of the sample, about 17% falls within the top ten clones.

This TCR was sampled from a male donor with ankylosing spondylitis. The chain links TRBV7-3 with TRBJ2-7, with the D gene tentatively TRBD1 or TRBD2, based on 5 matching bases in each. Sequencing was carried out using blood, either unsorted or a sorted T cell fraction (not recorded which). The CDR3 loop reads CASSFFRDHEQYF. In nucleotides, the sequence is TGTGCCAGCAGCTTCTTCAGGGACCACGAGCAGTACTTC. Outside the CDR3, residues come from the reference TRBV7-3 and TRBJ2-7 proteins, so the full variable domain is: GAGVSQTPSNKVTEKGKYVELRCDPISGHTALYWYRQSLGQGPEFLIYFQGTGAADDSGLPNDRFFAVRPEGSVSTLKIQRTERGDSAVYLCASSFFRDHEQYFGPGTRLTVT.